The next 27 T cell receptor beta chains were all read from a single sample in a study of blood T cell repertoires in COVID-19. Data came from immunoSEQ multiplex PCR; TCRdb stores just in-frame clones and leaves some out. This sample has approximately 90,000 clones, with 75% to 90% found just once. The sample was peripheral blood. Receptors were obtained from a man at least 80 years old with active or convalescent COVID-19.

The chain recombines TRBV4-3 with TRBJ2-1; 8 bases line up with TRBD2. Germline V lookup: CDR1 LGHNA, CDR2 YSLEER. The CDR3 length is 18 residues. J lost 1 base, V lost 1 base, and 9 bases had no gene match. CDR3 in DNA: TGCGCCAGCAGCCAAGCCACGACTAGCGACCTATCCTACAATGAGCAGTTCTTC. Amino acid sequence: CASSQATTSDLSYNEQFF.

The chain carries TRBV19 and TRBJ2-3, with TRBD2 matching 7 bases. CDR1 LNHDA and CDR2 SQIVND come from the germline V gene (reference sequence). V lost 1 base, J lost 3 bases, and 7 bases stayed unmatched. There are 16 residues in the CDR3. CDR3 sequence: CASSIGGGRSTDTQYF. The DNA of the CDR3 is TGTGCCAGTAGTATAGGGGGCGGGAGAAGTACAGATACGCAGTATTTT.

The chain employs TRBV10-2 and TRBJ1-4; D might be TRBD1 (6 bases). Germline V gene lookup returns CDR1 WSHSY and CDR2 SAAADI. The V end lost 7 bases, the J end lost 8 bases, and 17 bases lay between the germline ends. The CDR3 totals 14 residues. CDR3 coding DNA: TGCGCCAGCAAACGGGGGGGCGCTGGGGAAAAACTGTTTTTT. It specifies CASKRGGAGEKLFF.

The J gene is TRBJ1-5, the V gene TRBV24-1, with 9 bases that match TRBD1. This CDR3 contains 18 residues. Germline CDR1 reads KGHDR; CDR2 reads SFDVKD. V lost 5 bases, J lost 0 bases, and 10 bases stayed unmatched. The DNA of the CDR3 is TGTGCCACCAGTGTGGGCCGGGACAGGGACGATAGCAATCAGCCCCAGCATTTT. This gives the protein CATSVGRDRDDSNQPQHF.

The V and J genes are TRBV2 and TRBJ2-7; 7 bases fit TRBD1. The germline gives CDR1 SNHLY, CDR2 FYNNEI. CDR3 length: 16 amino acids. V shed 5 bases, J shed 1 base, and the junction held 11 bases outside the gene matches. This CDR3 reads CASSKKTGSFSYEQYF. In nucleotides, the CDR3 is TGTGCCAGCAGTAAGAAGACAGGGAGTTTTTCCTACGAGCAGTACTTC.

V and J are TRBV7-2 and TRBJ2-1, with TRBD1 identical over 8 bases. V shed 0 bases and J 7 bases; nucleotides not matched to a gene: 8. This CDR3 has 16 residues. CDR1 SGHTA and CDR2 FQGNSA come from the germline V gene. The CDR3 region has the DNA TGTGCCAGCAGCTTAGCGCCCCAGGGGGCGGGTAATGAGCAGTTCTTC. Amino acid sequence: CASSLAPQGAGNEQFF.

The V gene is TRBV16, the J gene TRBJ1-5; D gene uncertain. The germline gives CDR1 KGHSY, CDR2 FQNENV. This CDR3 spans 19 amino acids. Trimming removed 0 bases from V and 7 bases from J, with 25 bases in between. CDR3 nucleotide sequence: TGTGCCAGCAGCCAATCTCTCTCCCGGGGTGAGGGCCTCAGGCAGCCCCAGCATTTT. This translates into CASSQSLSRGEGLRQPQHF.

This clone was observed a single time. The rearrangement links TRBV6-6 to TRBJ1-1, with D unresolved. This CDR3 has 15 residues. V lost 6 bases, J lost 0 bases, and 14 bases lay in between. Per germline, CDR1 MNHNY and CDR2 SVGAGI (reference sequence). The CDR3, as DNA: TGTGCCAGCAGGCAAAACAACCTTTTGAACACTGAAGCTTTCTTT. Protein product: CASRQNNLLNTEAFF.

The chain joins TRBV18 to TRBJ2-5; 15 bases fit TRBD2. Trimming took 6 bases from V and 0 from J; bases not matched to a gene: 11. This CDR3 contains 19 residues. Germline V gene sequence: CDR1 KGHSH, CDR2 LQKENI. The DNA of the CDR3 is TGTGCCAGCTCCCCCGGACGGACTAGCGGGAGGGGGTACCAAGAGACCCAGTACTTC. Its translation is CASSPGRTSGRGYQETQYF.

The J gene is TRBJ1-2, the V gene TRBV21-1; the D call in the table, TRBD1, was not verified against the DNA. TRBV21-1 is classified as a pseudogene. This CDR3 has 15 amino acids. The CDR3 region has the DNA TGTGCCAGCAGCCCCACAGGGCGAGGAGGCTATGGCTACACCTTC. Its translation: CASSPTGRGGYGYTF.

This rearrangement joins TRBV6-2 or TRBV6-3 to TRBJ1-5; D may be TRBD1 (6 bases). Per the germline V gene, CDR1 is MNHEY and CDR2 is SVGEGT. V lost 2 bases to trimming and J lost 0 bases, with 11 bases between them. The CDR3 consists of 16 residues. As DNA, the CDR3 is TGTGCCAGCAGTTACCGGACAGATTATAGCAATCAGCCCCAGCATTTT. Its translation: CASSYRTDYSNQPQHF.

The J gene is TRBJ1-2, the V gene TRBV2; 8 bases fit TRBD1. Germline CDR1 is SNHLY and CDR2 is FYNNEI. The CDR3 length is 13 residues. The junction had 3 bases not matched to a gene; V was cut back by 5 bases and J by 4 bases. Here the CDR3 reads CASSRTGSYGYTF. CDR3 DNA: TGTGCCAGCAGTCGGACAGGGAGCTATGGCTACACCTTC.

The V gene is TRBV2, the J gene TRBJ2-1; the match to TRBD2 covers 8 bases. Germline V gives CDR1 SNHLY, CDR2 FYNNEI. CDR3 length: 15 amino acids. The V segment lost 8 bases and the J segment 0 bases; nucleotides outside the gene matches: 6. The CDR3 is CASGSREGSYNEQFF. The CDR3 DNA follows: TGTGCCAGCGGCAGTCGGGAGGGCTCCTACAATGAGCAGTTCTTC.

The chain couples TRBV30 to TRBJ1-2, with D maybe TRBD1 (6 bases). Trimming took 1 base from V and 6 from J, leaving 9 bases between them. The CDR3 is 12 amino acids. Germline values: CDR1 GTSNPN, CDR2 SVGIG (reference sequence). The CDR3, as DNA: TGTGCCTGGAGTGGGGGGCACGATGGCTACACCTTC. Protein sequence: CAWSGGHDGYTF.

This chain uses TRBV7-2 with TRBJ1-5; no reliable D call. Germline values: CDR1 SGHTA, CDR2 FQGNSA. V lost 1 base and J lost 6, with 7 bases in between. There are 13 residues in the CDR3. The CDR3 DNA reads TGTGCCAGCAGCTTAGACAGTTCTCAGCCCCAGCATTTT. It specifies CASSLDSSQPQHF. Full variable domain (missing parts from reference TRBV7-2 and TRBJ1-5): GAGVSQSPSNKVTEKGKDVELRCDPISGHTALYWYRQSLGQGLEFLIYFQGNSAPDKSGLPSDRFSAERTGGSVSTLTIQRTQQEDSAVYLCASSLDSSQPQHFGDGTRLSIL.

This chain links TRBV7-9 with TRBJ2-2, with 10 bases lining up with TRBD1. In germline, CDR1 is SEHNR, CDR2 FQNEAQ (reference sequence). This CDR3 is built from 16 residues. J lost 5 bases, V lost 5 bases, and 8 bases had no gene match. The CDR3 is CASSGPDRGRTGELFF. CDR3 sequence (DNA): TGTGCCAGCAGCGGACCCGACAGGGGGCGGACCGGGGAGCTGTTTTTT.

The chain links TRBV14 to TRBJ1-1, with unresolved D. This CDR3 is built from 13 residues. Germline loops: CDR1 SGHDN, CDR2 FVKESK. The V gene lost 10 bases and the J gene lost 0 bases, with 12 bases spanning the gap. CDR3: CATYARVNTEAFF. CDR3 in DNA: TGTGCCACCTACGCTAGAGTGAACACTGAAGCTTTCTTT.

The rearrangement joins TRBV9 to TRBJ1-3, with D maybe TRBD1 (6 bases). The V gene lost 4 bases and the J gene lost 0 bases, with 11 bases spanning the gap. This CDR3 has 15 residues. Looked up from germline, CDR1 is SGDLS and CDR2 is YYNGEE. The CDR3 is CASSPRQASGNTIYF. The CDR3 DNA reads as TGTGCCAGCAGCCCACGACAGGCCTCTGGAAACACCATATATTTT.

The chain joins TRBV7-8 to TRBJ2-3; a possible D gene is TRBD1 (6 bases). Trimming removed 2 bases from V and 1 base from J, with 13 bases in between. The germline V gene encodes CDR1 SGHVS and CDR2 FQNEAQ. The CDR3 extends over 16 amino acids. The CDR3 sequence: CASSLLFWGRTDTQYF. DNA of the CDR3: TGTGCCAGCAGCTTACTGTTTTGGGGGCGCACAGATACGCAGTATTTT.

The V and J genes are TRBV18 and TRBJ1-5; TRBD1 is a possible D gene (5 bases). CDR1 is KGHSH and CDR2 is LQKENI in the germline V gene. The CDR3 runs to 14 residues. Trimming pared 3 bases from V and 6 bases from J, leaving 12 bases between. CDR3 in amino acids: CASSPGRGAQPQHF. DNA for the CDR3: TGTGCCAGCTCACCCGGGAGGGGCGCTCAGCCCCAGCATTTT.

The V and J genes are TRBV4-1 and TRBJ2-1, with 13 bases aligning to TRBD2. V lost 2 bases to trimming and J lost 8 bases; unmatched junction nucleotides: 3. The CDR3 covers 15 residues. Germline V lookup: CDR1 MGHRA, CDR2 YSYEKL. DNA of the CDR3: TGCGCCAGCAGCCAAACTAGCGGGAGGGCCGATGAGCAGTTCTTC. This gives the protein CASSQTSGRADEQFF.

DNA for the CDR3: TGTGCCAGCACCGTAGCGGGGGGGGCTTGGGATACGCAGTATTTT. Translation gives CASTVAGGAWDTQYF. The chain has TRBV7-3 and TRBJ2-3; TRBD2 aligns across 11 bases. Germline CDR1 and CDR2: SGHTA and FQGTGA. Unmatched junction bases numbered 9, after V lost 7 bases and J lost 6 bases. The CDR3 length is 15 residues.

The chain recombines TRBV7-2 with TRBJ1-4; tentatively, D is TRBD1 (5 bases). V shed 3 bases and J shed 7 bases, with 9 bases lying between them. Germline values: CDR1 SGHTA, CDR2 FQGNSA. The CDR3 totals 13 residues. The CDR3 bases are TGTGCCAGCAGCTTCGGGGGGAGTGAAAAACTGTTTTTT. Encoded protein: CASSFGGSEKLFF.

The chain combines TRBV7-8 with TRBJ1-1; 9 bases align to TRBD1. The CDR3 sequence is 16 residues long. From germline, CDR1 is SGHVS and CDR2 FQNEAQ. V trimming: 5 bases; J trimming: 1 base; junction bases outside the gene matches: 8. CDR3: CASSIGPTGGNTEAFF. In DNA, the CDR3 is TGTGCCAGCAGCATTGGTCCGACAGGGGGGAACACTGAAGCTTTCTTT.

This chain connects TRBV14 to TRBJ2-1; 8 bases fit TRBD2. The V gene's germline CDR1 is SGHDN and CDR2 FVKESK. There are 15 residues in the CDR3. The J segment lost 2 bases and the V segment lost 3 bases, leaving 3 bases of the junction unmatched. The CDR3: CASSQVAGPYNEQFF. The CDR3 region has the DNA TGTGCCAGCAGCCAGGTAGCGGGACCCTACAATGAGCAGTTCTTC.

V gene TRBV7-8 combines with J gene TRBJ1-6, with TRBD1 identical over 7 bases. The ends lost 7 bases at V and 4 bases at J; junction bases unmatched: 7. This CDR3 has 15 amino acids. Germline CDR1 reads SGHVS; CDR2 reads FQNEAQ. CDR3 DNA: TGTGCCAGCAACACCGGACAGGCGTATAATTCACCCCTCCACTTT. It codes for CASNTGQAYNSPLHF.

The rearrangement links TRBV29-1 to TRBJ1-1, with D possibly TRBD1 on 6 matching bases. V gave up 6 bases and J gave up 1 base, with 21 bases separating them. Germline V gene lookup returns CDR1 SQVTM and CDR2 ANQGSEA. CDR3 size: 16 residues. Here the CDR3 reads CSVLGGPGHTNTEAFF. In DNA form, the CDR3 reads TGCAGCGTCCTAGGCGGGCCGGGACATACGAACACTGAAGCTTTCTTT.